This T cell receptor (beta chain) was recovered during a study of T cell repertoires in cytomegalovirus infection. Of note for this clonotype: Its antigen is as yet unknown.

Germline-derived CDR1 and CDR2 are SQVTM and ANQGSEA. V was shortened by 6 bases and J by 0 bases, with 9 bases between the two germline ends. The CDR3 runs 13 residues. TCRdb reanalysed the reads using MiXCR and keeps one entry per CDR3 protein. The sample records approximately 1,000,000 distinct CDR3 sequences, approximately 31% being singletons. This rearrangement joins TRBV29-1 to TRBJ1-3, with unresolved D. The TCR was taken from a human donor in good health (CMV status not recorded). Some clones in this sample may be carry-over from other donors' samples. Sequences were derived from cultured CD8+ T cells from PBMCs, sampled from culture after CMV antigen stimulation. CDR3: CSVYSSSGNTIYF. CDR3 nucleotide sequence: TGCAGCGTCTATAGCAGCTCTGGAAACACCATATATTTT.